The 8 T cell receptor beta chains given below trace back to one sample, sequenced in a study of blood T cells in healthy people across ages. A second PCR, run for roughly 7 to 11 cycles, used a sample-barcoded 5' primer plus a J-beta primer mix. Each CDR3 protein is one row after TCRdb ran MiXCR on the 5' RACE reads. This table holds hundreds of thousands of distinct CDR3 sequences, about 26% found once. These records were also assigned to another study, of T cells of mothers and their children.

The material sequenced was blood. Receptors were obtained from a boy between 10 and 17 years old in good health.

As DNA, the CDR3 is TGCAGTGCTAGGCCCGGAGGAGCTAACTATGGCTACACCTTC. Residues: CSARPGGANYGYTF. The V gene is TRBV20-1, the J gene TRBJ1-2; D uncertain. The germline V gene has CDR1 DFQATT and CDR2 SNEGSKA (reference sequence). The CDR3 consists of 14 residues. The V gene lost 3 bases and the J gene lost 0 bases, with 11 bases spanning the gap.

This clonotype occurred a few times. The V gene is TRBV29-1, the J gene TRBJ2-1; the D gene is possibly TRBD2 (7 bases). From germline, CDR1 is SQVTM and CDR2 ANQGSEA. The CDR3 has 12 residues. The DNA of the CDR3 is TGCAGTGTGGGGGGGGCCGGGAATGAGCAGTTCTTC. Translating it yields CSVGGAGNEQFF.

This chain's CDR3 is CSASPTRWASEQETQYF. The CDR3 DNA follows: TGCAGTGCTAGCCCCACCAGATGGGCTAGCGAACAAGAGACCCAGTACTTC. The chain is built from TRBV20-1 and TRBJ2-5; D possibly corresponds to TRBD2 (6 bases). The V gene lost 3 bases and the J gene lost 2 bases, with 22 bases spanning the gap. Germline CDR1 and CDR2: DFQATT and SNEGSKA (reference sequence). CDR3 length equals 17 residues.

The table lists this clonotype with a few counts. The chain is built from TRBV15 and TRBJ2-1; D is tentatively TRBD1 or TRBD2 (5 bases each). V was cut by 0 bases and J by 6 bases, with 12 bases left in between. Looked up from germline, CDR1 is LNHNV and CDR2 is YYDKDF (reference sequence). The CDR3 is 15 residues long. The CDR3 here is CATSRDRGDANEQFF. The CDR3 DNA reads TGTGCCACCAGCAGAGACCGAGGGGACGCCAATGAGCAGTTCTTC.

This clonotype was counted ten times or more. This sequence joins TRBV12-3 or TRBV12-4 and TRBJ1-2, with D hard to call. The CDR3 consists of 12 residues. The V end lost 3 bases, the J end lost 8 bases, and 10 bases lay between the germline ends. CDR3 loop: CASSLEGSGYTF. CDR3 DNA sequence: TGTGCCAGCAGTTTGGAAGGATCAGGCTACACCTTC.

This clonotype has more than one count but fewer than ten. One end of the junction varies from germline; a read error may be responsible. This chain uses TRBV12-3 or TRBV12-4 with TRBJ1-2; the D is unclear. The CDR3 is 11 amino acids. Here the CDR3 DNA reads TGTGTCAGCAGTCGCAACTATGGCTACACCTTC. Its protein is CVSSRNYGYTF.

This clonotype was counted between two and nine times. The J gene is TRBJ1-1, the V gene TRBV5-5, with D possibly matching TRBD1 (6 bases). Germline V CDR1 and CDR2: SGHKS, YYEKEE (reference sequence). V was clipped by 4 bases and J by 0 bases, with 10 bases between them. The CDR3 extends over 14 amino acids. The DNA of the CDR3 is TGTGCCAGCAGCGTTCGACAGGTGAACACTGAAGCTTTCTTT. Residues: CASSVRQVNTEAFF.

The J gene is TRBJ2-7, the V gene TRBV6-6; D unclear. Germline lookup yields CDR1 MNHNY and CDR2 SVGAGI (reference sequence). This CDR3 has 14 amino acids. Deletions cut 9 bases from V and 1 base from J, with 16 bases between. The CDR3 DNA reads TGTGCCAGTAATTCAGACGTGGGGTCCTACGAGCAGTACTTC. It specifies CASNSDVGSYEQYF.